The sequence of this T cell receptor beta chain was determined in a study of blood T cell repertoires in COVID-19. Looking at the study overall: Acute and convalescent COVID-19 samples came from the United States, Italy and Spain.

The CDR3 is 14 residues long. Germline trimming cut 3 bases from V and 7 bases from J; bases unmatched to any gene: 9. The germline V gene has CDR1 GTSNPN and CDR2 SVGIG (reference sequence). Clones were read by immunoSEQ multiplex PCR, and TCRdb kept only the in-frame ones, dropping some. The repertoire holds under 200,000 clones, around 83% seen once, with about 5.6% in the top ten. This TCR derives from a woman in her forties or fifties with COVID-19, enrolled during active disease. V gene TRBV30 combines with J gene TRBJ1-2; TRBD1 agrees at 9 bases. The specimen sequenced was peripheral blood. Here the CDR3 reads CAWSPGQGTGGYTF. As DNA, the CDR3 is TGTGCCTGGAGCCCGGGACAGGGAACGGGTGGCTACACCTTC.